These 28 T cell receptor beta chains were sequenced from one sample in a study of shared clonotypes between healthy human individuals. TCRdb's table, derived via immunoSEQ multiplex PCR, lists solely in-frame clones and lacks some. This sample has fewer than 1 million clones, with about 96% found just once. As defined, naive CD8 cells were CD45RO-negative and positively selected for CCR7, with terminally differentiated effector memory CD45RA+ cells excluded. The sequencing input was naive CD8+ T cells sorted from blood. All receptors come from a young man in good health.

This clone was observed a single time. Other DNA sequences in this sample translate to the same CDR3. The gene calls are TRBV5-1 and TRBJ2-1; no clear D gene. The CDR3 sequence is 14 residues long. V lost 0 bases, J lost 7 bases, and 11 bases lay in between. Per the germline V gene, CDR1 is SGHRS and CDR2 is YFSETQ. CDR3 sequence (DNA): TGCGCCAGCAGCTTGGCATTGGGGTTGAATGAGCAGTTCTTC. It encodes CASSLALGLNEQFF.

The J gene is TRBJ2-7, the V gene TRBV27, with D possibly being TRBD1 (5 bases). The CDR3 covers 13 residues. Trimming stripped 2 bases from V and 5 bases from J, with 10 bases between. Germline V gives CDR1 MNHEY, CDR2 SMNVEV (reference sequence). CDR3 DNA sequence: TGTGCCAGCAGTTTACAGGGTACCGACGAGCAGTACTTC. Protein: CASSLQGTDEQYF.

The J gene is TRBJ2-1, the V gene TRBV29-1, with 7 nucleotides matching TRBD2. This CDR3 region has 12 residues. Per the germline V gene, CDR1 is SQVTM and CDR2 is ANQGSEA. V lost 3 bases, J lost 5 bases, and 1 base stayed unmatched. The chain's CDR3 is CSVEREHNEQFF. The CDR3 bases are TGCAGCGTTGAGCGGGAGCACAATGAGCAGTTCTTC.

The chain combines TRBV6-1 with TRBJ2-3, with D tentatively TRBD1 or TRBD2 (5 bases each). The CDR3 has 18 amino acids. The V end lost 3 bases, the J end lost 6 bases, and 25 bases lay between the germline ends. Germline V CDR1 and CDR2: MNHNS, SASEGT. The CDR3, as DNA: TGTGCCAGCAGTGATTGGGGCCTTAGCGAGCCAAGTTCGGATACGCAGTATTTT. This gives the protein CASSDWGLSEPSSDTQYF.

This rearrangement joins TRBV11-2 to TRBJ2-2; D not certain. Germline loops: CDR1 SGHAT, CDR2 FQNNGV. This CDR3 has 14 residues. The V gene lost 5 bases and the J gene lost 4 bases, with 11 bases spanning the gap. CDR3 nucleotides: TGTGCCAGCAGCCAACAGTTTGGCACCGGGGAGCTGTTTTTT. It is translated as CASSQQFGTGELFF. The whole variable domain, remainder taken from reference TRBV11-2 and TRBJ2-2, is EAGVAQSPRYKIIEKRQSVAFWCNPISGHATLYWYQQILGQGPKLLIQFQNNGVVDDSQLPKDRFSAERLKGVDSTLKIQPAKLEDSAVYLCASSQQFGTGELFFGEGSRLTVL.

This chain uses TRBV27 with TRBJ2-1, with TRBD2 matching 11 bases. The CDR3 covers 13 residues. CDR1 and CDR2 from the germline V gene are MNHEY and SMNVEV (reference sequence). The V and J ends lost 7 bases and 7 bases, in that order; junction bases with no gene match: 3. CDR3 sequence (DNA): TGTGCCAGCAACCTAGCGGGAGGAAATGAGCAGTTCTTC. Translated, it gives CASNLAGGNEQFF.

The CDR3, as DNA: TGTGCCAGCAGTTACTTTCTACAGCCAAAGGACGAGCAGTACTTC. Encoded protein: CASSYFLQPKDEQYF. The rearrangement joins TRBV6-5 to TRBJ2-7; D unresolved. This CDR3 comprises 15 residues. Germline CDR1 MNHEY, CDR2 SVGAGI. V was trimmed by 1 base and J by 5 bases, leaving 15 bases between them.

This clone was seen just once. CDR3 amino acids: CASSPPYTGELFF. Here the CDR3 DNA reads TGTGCCAGCAGTCCCCCTTACACCGGGGAGCTGTTTTTT. V is TRBV5-4 and J is TRBJ2-2; no clear D gene. The CDR3 is 13 amino acids. The germline V and J ends were trimmed by 5 bases and 3 bases, with 8 bases remaining between them. Germline V gene sequence: CDR1 SGHNT, CDR2 YYREEE (reference sequence).

The chain combines TRBV29-1 with TRBJ2-1, with 7 bases identical to TRBD1. Germline V gene data show CDR1 as SQVTM and CDR2 as ANQGSEA. The CDR3 is 15 amino acids. V lost 6 bases to trimming and J lost 0 bases; unmatched junction nucleotides: 8. The CDR3 protein is CSVQGVAGSYNEQFF. The CDR3 nucleotides are TGCAGCGTGCAGGGGGTGGCGGGCTCCTACAATGAGCAGTTCTTC.

The V and J genes are TRBV9 and TRBJ2-7; tentative D call: TRBD2 (7 bases). In germline, CDR1 is SGDLS, CDR2 YYNGEE. V shed 4 bases and J shed 5 bases, with 22 bases lying between them. The CDR3 is made up of 16 amino acids. The DNA for the CDR3 is TGTGCCAGCAGCCTCCGATCGGGGGGCTCCCTGGACGAGCAGTACTTC. This sequence encodes CASSLRSGGSLDEQYF. The full variable domain, in which reference TRBV9 and TRBJ2-7 provide the parts outside the CDR3, is DSGVTQTPKHLITATGQRVTLRCSPRSGDLSVYWYQQSLDQGLQFLIQYYNGEERAKGNILERFSAQQFPDLHSELNLSSLELGDSALYFCASSLRSGGSLDEQYFGPGTRLTVT.

The chain employs TRBV5-1 and TRBJ2-7; D unclear. This CDR3 has 14 residues. The ends were cut back, 2 bases at V and 4 bases at J, with 13 bases in the middle. Germline V CDR1 and CDR2: SGHRS, YFSETQ. CDR3 sequence (DNA): TGCGCCAGCAGCTTTACCGGGTTTCAGTACGAGCAGTACTTC. Translating it yields CASSFTGFQYEQYF.

The chain employs TRBV9 and TRBJ2-4; 9 nucleotides match TRBD1. Trimming removed 7 bases from V and 10 bases from J; junction bases left unmatched: 9. Germline-derived CDR1 and CDR2 are SGDLS and YYNGEE. The CDR3 loop spans 13 amino acids. CDR3 sequence reads: CASAAGTGYIQYF. CDR3 bases: TGTGCCAGCGCTGCCGGGACAGGGTATATTCAGTACTTC.

This clone was recorded only once. One end of the junction does not line up with germline, which may come from a read error. V gene TRBV29-1 combines with J gene TRBJ1-3; D is unresolved. The germline V gene has CDR1 SQVTM and CDR2 ANQGSEA. The CDR3 has 13 residues. The DNA of the CDR3 is TGCAGCGGTGAAACCGGGGCTGGAAACACCATATATTTT. Its translation: CSGETGAGNTIYF.

The chain employs TRBV7-9 and TRBJ2-7, with no clear D. CDR1 SEHNR and CDR2 FQNEAQ come from the germline V gene (reference sequence). Trimming removed 5 bases from V and 1 base from J, with 21 bases in between. The CDR3 loop spans 17 amino acids. In DNA, the CDR3 is TGTGCCAGCAGCCCCCGCCAGCAGGCAAAGGCATCCTACGAGCAGTACTTC. Encoded protein: CASSPRQQAKASYEQYF.

This chain uses TRBV29-1 with TRBJ2-2; D not resolved. Germline V gene sequence: CDR1 SQVTM, CDR2 ANQGSEA. The CDR3 length is 14 residues. Trimming stripped 0 bases from V and 7 bases from J, with 12 bases between. The CDR3 region has the DNA TGCAGCGTTGAAGATCGAGGCGGCGGCGGGGAGCTGTTTTTT. This codes for CSVEDRGGGGELFF.

DNA of the CDR3: TGTGCCAGCAGCTTAGGTCCGGCGGGCAACACCGGGGAGCTGTTTTTT. It yields the protein CASSLGPAGNTGELFF. The chain joins TRBV7-9 to TRBJ2-2; a possible D gene is TRBD2 (5 bases). Trimming took 1 base from V and 2 from J, leaving 11 bases between them. Germline V lookup: CDR1 SEHNR, CDR2 FQNEAQ (reference sequence). The CDR3 is 16 residues long.

As regards this clone: The junction and the germline gene differ at one end; a read error may be behind it. The chain recombines TRBV9 with TRBJ2-1; perhaps TRBD1 as D (6 bases). This CDR3 region has 13 residues. Germline CDR1 and CDR2: SGDLS and YYNGEE. In DNA, the CDR3 is TGTGCCAGCAGCGCAGGACAGACCCTCACCATGCTCTTC. It codes for CASSAGQTLTMLF.

The chain uses TRBV7-8 and TRBJ2-5; tentative D call: TRBD2 (6 bases). The V and J ends lost 2 bases and 3 bases respectively, with 16 bases between them. The CDR3 has 16 residues. In germline, CDR1 is SGHVS, CDR2 FQNEAQ. The CDR3 reads CASSLRSRRGEETQYF. CDR3 nucleotides: TGTGCCAGCAGCTTACGATCCCGCCGCGGGGAAGAGACCCAGTACTTC.

V is TRBV19 and J is TRBJ2-1, with TRBD2 as a possible D gene (6 bases). The CDR3 contains 14 residues. V gave up 7 bases and J gave up 12 bases, with 22 bases separating them. CDR1 and CDR2 (germline): LNHDA, SQIVND (reference sequence). The DNA for the CDR3 is TGTGCCAGTATCTCCAGAGCGGGTGTTATAGGGCAGTTCTTC. Amino acids: CASISRAGVIGQFF.

The chain uses TRBV9 and TRBJ2-1; 16 bases agree with TRBD2. J lost 9 bases, V lost 3 bases, and 9 bases had no gene match. Germline V gene data show CDR1 as SGDLS and CDR2 as YYNGEE. This CDR3 contains 17 residues. Here the CDR3 reads CASSGDGTSGRATEQFF. The DNA for the CDR3 is TGTGCCAGCAGCGGGGACGGGACTAGCGGGAGGGCCACTGAGCAGTTCTTC.

The chain joins TRBV29-1 to TRBJ2-1, with a tentative D call TRBD1 (6 bases). The germline V gene encodes CDR1 SQVTM and CDR2 ANQGSEA. The CDR3 length is 13 residues. Between the trimmed V and J ends, which lost 4 bases and 5 bases, there was a span of 12 bases. The DNA for the CDR3 is TGCAGCGTTGCCGGGACAAACCACAATGAGCAGTTCTTC. Amino acid sequence: CSVAGTNHNEQFF.

V usage is TRBV4-1 and J usage is TRBJ2-7, with D perhaps TRBD1 (6 bases). CDR1 MGHRA and CDR2 YSYEKL come from the germline V gene. The CDR3 covers 15 residues. V was trimmed by 0 bases and J by 6 bases, leaving 15 bases between them. CDR3 sequence (DNA): TGCGCCAGCAGCCAAGATCGGGCAGGGGCGTTCGAGCAGTACTTC. Translated: CASSQDRAGAFEQYF.

DNA of the CDR3: TGTGCCAGCAGAGGCGGAGAGGGCTACACCTTC. Residues: CASRGGEGYTF. The rearrangement joins TRBV25-1 to TRBJ1-2; D is uncertain. The CDR3 length is 11 residues. V dropped 6 bases and J dropped 8 bases, with 10 bases sitting between them. CDR1 and CDR2 (germline): MGHDK, SYGVNS.

This chain connects TRBV6-6 to TRBJ2-1; D uncertain. CDR3 length equals 12 residues. Trimming removed 0 bases from V and 10 bases from J, with 7 bases in between. Germline CDR1 MNHNY, CDR2 SVGAGI (reference sequence). The chain's CDR3 is CASSYSRPEQFF. The DNA of the CDR3 is TGTGCCAGCAGTTACTCCAGACCCGAGCAGTTCTTC.

In nucleotides, the CDR3 is TGTGCCAGCAGTTTCTCCCTGGGGGGGCGCGAGCAGTACTTC. This codes for CASSFSLGGREQYF. The chain has TRBV27 and TRBJ2-7; a possible D gene is TRBD2 (7 bases). Germline-derived CDR1 and CDR2 are MNHEY and SMNVEV (reference sequence). Trimming stripped 3 bases from V and 6 bases from J, with 15 bases between. This CDR3 is built from 14 residues.

The chain couples TRBV9 to TRBJ2-2, with D tentatively TRBD2 (5 bases). Germline CDR1 is SGDLS and CDR2 is YYNGEE. V was trimmed by 0 bases and J by 7 bases, leaving 7 bases between them. CDR3 length: 13 amino acids. The DNA of the CDR3 is TGTGCCAGCAGCGTAGTAAGCGGCGGGGAGCTGTTTTTT. Its translation is CASSVVSGGELFF.

This clone was seen just once. This chain joins TRBV4-3 and TRBJ2-1; D ambiguous. This CDR3 is built from 14 residues. The V gene lost 0 bases and the J gene lost 2 bases, with 5 bases spanning the gap. The germline V gene has CDR1 LGHNA and CDR2 YSLEER. The CDR3 DNA is TGCGCCAGCAGCCAAGATAGCACCTACAATGAGCAGTTCTTC. This gives the protein CASSQDSTYNEQFF.

This clone appeared a single time. The V call is TRBV7-8, the J call TRBJ1-1; TRBD1 is a possible D gene (5 bases). Trimming shortened V by 3 bases and J by 1 base, and 9 bases separated the two germline ends. Germline-derived CDR1 and CDR2 are SGHVS and FQNEAQ. CDR3 length: 14 residues. For the CDR3, the DNA is TGTGCCAGCAGCTTTCAGGGTCCGAACACTGAAGCTTTCTTT. It codes for CASSFQGPNTEAFF.